Presented here are 19 T cell receptor beta chains from one specimen sequenced in a study of blood T cell repertoires in COVID-19. Measured with immunoSEQ multiplex PCR; TCRdb has only the in-frame clones, and not every one. This table has some 400,000 clones, approximately 86% appearing once. Sequencing was done on a sample of peripheral blood. The receptors were gathered from a human donor in a cohort sampled during active COVID-19.

On this clone itself: The same CDR3 can be traced to other DNA sequences in this sample. This chain links TRBV29-1 with TRBJ1-1; tentatively, D is TRBD1 (6 bases). V gave up 6 bases and J gave up 0 bases, with 11 bases separating them. The germline V gene has CDR1 SQVTM and CDR2 ANQGSEA. This CDR3 has 13 amino acids. The CDR3 sequence is CSVSTGLNTEAFF. CDR3 DNA: TGCAGCGTCTCGACAGGACTGAACACTGAAGCTTTCTTT.

The chain employs TRBV5-5 and TRBJ2-7; TRBD1 might be the D (6 bases). The V gene lost 1 base and the J gene lost 6 bases, with 14 bases spanning the gap. Germline V gives CDR1 SGHKS, CDR2 YYEKEE (reference sequence). There are 14 residues in the CDR3. CDR3 in amino acids: CASSLSGDSGEQYF. The DNA of the CDR3 is TGTGCCAGCAGCTTGTCAGGGGATTCGGGCGAGCAGTACTTC.

This clone was observed once. This chain joins TRBV19 and TRBJ2-2, with TRBD2 identical over 11 bases. There are 15 residues in the CDR3. Germline V gene data show CDR1 as LNHDA and CDR2 as SQIVND (reference sequence). V shed 6 bases and J 4 bases; nucleotides not matched to a gene: 4. The CDR3 sequence is CASRLAGVGTGELFF. CDR3 DNA: TGTGCCAGTAGACTAGCGGGAGTTGGCACCGGGGAGCTGTTTTTT.

In nucleotides, the CDR3 is TGCGCCAGCAGTGAGTCCAGGGGAATTCAAGAGACCCAGTACTTC. Its protein product is CASSESRGIQETQYF. The rearrangement links TRBV10-2 to TRBJ2-5, with a tentative D call TRBD1 (6 bases). With 0 bases removed from V and 2 bases from J, the gap between germline ends came to 10 bases. Germline V gene lookup returns CDR1 WSHSY and CDR2 SAAADI. The CDR3 consists of 15 residues.

This sequence joins TRBV5-4 and TRBJ2-5; 7 bases are shared with TRBD2. CDR3 size: 15 residues. The junction had 6 bases not matched to a gene; V was cut back by 4 bases and J by 0 bases. The germline CDR1 and CDR2 sequences are SGHNT and YYREEE (reference sequence). CDR3 sequence reads: CASSATAGYQETQYF. CDR3 DNA: TGTGCCAGCAGCGCAACAGCGGGATACCAAGAGACCCAGTACTTC.

The chain couples TRBV7-3 to TRBJ1-6, with unresolved D. Deletions cut 0 bases from V and 0 bases from J, with 6 bases between. Germline CDR1 is SGHTA and CDR2 is FQGTGA. The CDR3 totals 16 residues. The CDR3 spells CASSLTHSSYNSPLHF. In DNA, the CDR3 is TGTGCCAGCAGCTTAACCCACAGCTCCTATAATTCACCCCTCCACTTT.

The chain carries TRBV5-5 and TRBJ2-6, with unresolved D. Germline-derived CDR1 and CDR2 are SGHKS and YYEKEE (reference sequence). V lost 3 bases and J 0 bases, leaving 10 bases between the germline ends. This CDR3 spans 16 amino acids. DNA for the CDR3: TGTGCCAGCAGCTCCATTATAGTCTCTGGGGCCAACGTCCTGACTTTC. This encodes CASSSIIVSGANVLTF.

This clone was detected once. This sequence joins TRBV28 and TRBJ2-7; D call uncertain. The V gene's germline CDR1 is MDHEN and CDR2 SYDVKM. The CDR3 is 13 amino acids. Trimming stripped 8 bases from V and 0 bases from J, with 11 bases between. The CDR3 here is CASQLAGSYEQYF. The DNA of the CDR3 is TGTGCCAGCCAGCTGGCAGGCTCCTACGAGCAGTACTTC.

The chain has TRBV7-9 and TRBJ2-7; 7 bases map to TRBD1. V shed 5 bases and J 5 bases; nucleotides not matched to a gene: 9. The germline CDR1 and CDR2 sequences are SEHNR and FQNEAQ (reference sequence). This CDR3 has 14 residues. The CDR3 DNA reads TGTGCCAGCAGCCCATTGACAGGGTACCACGAGCAGTACTTC. Its protein is CASSPLTGYHEQYF.

In this sample, this clone turned up a few times. The rearrangement links TRBV12-3 or TRBV12-4 to TRBJ2-1; D might be TRBD1 (6 bases). Trimming stripped 4 bases from V and 9 bases from J, with 13 bases between. CDR3 length equals 13 residues. The DNA of the CDR3 is TGTGCCAGCAGTTGGACAGTTCGGGCTGAGCAGTTCTTC. Protein product: CASSWTVRAEQFF.

The chain carries TRBV19 and TRBJ2-7, with 7 nucleotides matching TRBD1. CDR1 is LNHDA, CDR2 SQIVND, per germline (reference sequence). The V gene end was trimmed by 5 bases and the J gene end by 0 bases; junction bases not matched to a gene: 7. This CDR3 is 15 amino acids long. CDR3 nucleotide sequence: TGTGCCAGTAGTCCCGGCAGGGGGTTCTCCTACGAGCAGTACTTC. Translated, it gives CASSPGRGFSYEQYF. Based on the CDR3 plus reference TRBV19 and TRBJ2-7, the full variable domain is DGGITQSPKYLFRKEGQNVTLSCEQNLNHDAMYWYRQDPGQGLRLIYYSQIVNDFQKGDIAEGYSVSREKKESFPLTVTSAQKNPTAFYLCASSPGRGFSYEQYFGPGTRLTVT.

This chain's CDR3 is CASSQWVQGDREKLFF. In DNA, the CDR3 is TGCGCCAGCAGCCAATGGGTACAGGGGGATCGTGAAAAACTGTTTTTT. J is TRBJ1-4 and V is TRBV4-1, with TRBD1 matching over 8 bases. Germline lookup yields CDR1 MGHRA and CDR2 YSYEKL. The CDR3 sequence is 16 residues long. V lost 2 bases to trimming and J lost 7 bases; unmatched junction nucleotides: 9.

The chain employs TRBV5-1 and TRBJ2-1, with 14 bases fitting TRBD2. Germline trimming cut 0 bases from V and 4 bases from J; bases unmatched to any gene: 6. The CDR3 runs to 18 residues. The germline V gene encodes CDR1 SGHRS and CDR2 YFSETQ. The CDR3 loop reads CASSLAVGLAGVYNEQFF. As DNA, the CDR3 is TGCGCCAGCAGCTTGGCTGTGGGACTAGCGGGGGTTTACAATGAGCAGTTCTTC.

The V gene is TRBV7-3, the J gene TRBJ2-1; TRBD2 might be the D (5 bases). This CDR3 has 18 residues. V was cut by 2 bases and J by 6 bases, with 23 bases left in between. Looked up from germline, CDR1 is SGHTA and CDR2 is FQGTGA. This chain's CDR3 is CASSLFYSPGISINEQFF. Written as DNA, the CDR3 is TGTGCCAGCAGCTTATTCTACTCGCCGGGGATATCGATCAATGAGCAGTTCTTC.

In its sample, this clone was seen once. The chain is built from TRBV3-1 (or the pseudogene TRBV3-2) and TRBJ2-3, with 9 bases fitting TRBD2. The CDR3 covers 16 residues. From germline, CDR1 is LGHDT and CDR2 YNNKEL (reference sequence). J was trimmed by 4 bases and V by 4 bases; bases with no gene match: 9. DNA of the CDR3: TGTGCCAGCAGCCGGTCGGGACTAGCAAGTTCAGATACGCAGTATTTT. Residues: CASSRSGLASSDTQYF.

The chain employs TRBV6-1 and TRBJ1-6, with no clear D. With 3 bases removed from V and 11 bases from J, the gap between germline ends came to 5 bases. The CDR3 runs to 11 residues. Per the germline V gene, CDR1 is MNHNS and CDR2 is SASEGT. The CDR3 here is CASSDGAPLHF. CDR3 nucleotide sequence: TGTGCCAGCAGTGATGGAGCACCCCTCCACTTT.

This chain joins TRBV3-1 (or the pseudogene TRBV3-2) and TRBJ1-2; D is perhaps TRBD1 (6 bases). The CDR3 is 15 residues long. The V and J ends lost 6 bases and 4 bases respectively, with 18 bases between them. From germline, CDR1 is LGHDT and CDR2 YNNKEL (reference sequence). DNA for the CDR3: TGTGCCAGCAGTTATAACGGACAGAATAGCTATGGCTACACCTTC. It specifies CASSYNGQNSYGYTF.

This clone showed up just once. The chain carries TRBV10-3 and TRBJ2-3, with 7 bases identical to TRBD1. V was clipped by 6 bases and J by 5 bases; unmatched bases: 11. Germline CDR1 and CDR2: ENHRY and SYGVKD. The CDR3 consists of 15 residues. The CDR3 nucleotides are TGTGCCATCAGCTATGGACAGGAAGGTGGAGATACGCAGTATTTT. Protein sequence: CAISYGQEGGDTQYF.

The chain is built from TRBV19 and TRBJ2-1, with D perhaps TRBD2 (7 bases). There are 13 residues in the CDR3. Germline V gives CDR1 LNHDA, CDR2 SQIVND (reference sequence). The germline V and J ends were trimmed by 5 bases and 12 bases, with 17 bases remaining between them. For the CDR3, the DNA is TGTGCCAGTAGTCCACACCAGGGAGGGGGGCAGTTCTTC. It translates to CASSPHQGGGQFF.